What follows is one T cell receptor beta chain and its context. This record comes from a study of blood T cell repertoires in COVID-19. Data came from immunoSEQ multiplex PCR; TCRdb stores just in-frame clones and leaves some out. The sample includes 430,000 or so clones, about 88% of them seen just once. Sample: PBMCs or T cells enriched from blood (not recorded which). This clonotype originated in a woman younger than 30 who had been exposed to COVID-19.

The CDR3 here is CASSPGGPGELFF. CDR3 nucleotides: TGTGCCAGCAGCCCGGGGGGTCCCGGGGAGCTGTTTTTT. This chain links TRBV6-6 with TRBJ2-2; 7 nucleotides match TRBD2. The trim removed 6 bases at V and 6 bases at J, leaving 4 bases unmatched. The germline CDR1 and CDR2 sequences are MNHNY and SVGAGI (reference sequence). The CDR3 extends over 13 amino acids.